The rows below give T cell receptor beta chains drawn from one sample of a study of shared clonotypes between healthy human individuals. Clones were read by immunoSEQ multiplex PCR, and TCRdb kept only the in-frame ones, dropping some. The table has approximately 470,000 clones, 65% to 85% seen once; the top ten hold 12%. Sequenced material: PBMCs. The receptors shown here come from a woman in her 40s in good health. Some clones in this sample may be carry-over from other donors' samples. Each CDR3 is given with its conserved first and last residue. The order of the fields is J gene, D gene, V gene, clone size, CDR3 protein, CDR3 DNA. A D gene is named only where the DNA matches it firmly. The size field is filled for only some rows; it gives once, few, many or a size class.

>TRBJ1-4|-|TRBV7-9|-
CASSPKSGPVTNEKLFF
TGTGCCAGCAGCCCCAAATCGGGGCCAGTTACTAATGAAAAACTGTTTTTT
>TRBJ2-1|TRBD2|TRBV9|-
CASSGGLAAAYNEQFF
TGTGCCAGCAGCGGGGGACTAGCGGCTGCCTACAATGAGCAGTTCTTC
>TRBJ2-1|TRBD2|TRBV2|many
CASTRSGTSGISYNEQFF
TGTGCCAGCACCCGATCCGGGACTAGCGGGATCTCTTACAATGAGCAGTTCTTC
>TRBJ2-7|TRBD1|TRBV7-9|-
CASSFRTGTADLGEQYF
TGTGCCAGCAGCTTCCGGACAGGGACGGCTGATCTGGGCGAGCAGTACTTC
>TRBJ1-1|-|TRBV2|few
CASSPDMNTEAFF
TGTGCCAGCAGCCCAGATATGAACACTGAAGCTTTCTTT
>TRBJ1-1|TRBD1|TRBV2|-
CASTLDRALTEAFF
TGTGCCAGCACCCTGGACAGGGCCCTCACTGAAGCTTTCTTT
>TRBJ2-7|-|TRBV7-6|-
CASSLAFGAAYEQYF
TGTGCCAGCAGCTTAGCCTTCGGAGCCGCCTACGAGCAGTACTTC
>TRBJ1-2|-|TRBV2|-
CASSVNREDYGYTF
TGTGCCAGCAGTGTAAACAGGGAGGACTATGGCTACACCTTC
>TRBJ2-3|-|TRBV20-1|-
CSAGTTDTQYF
TGCAGTGCTGGAACCACAGATACGCAGTATTTT
>TRBJ2-5|-|TRBV19|few
CASSNPGRVGGHRETQYF
TGTGCCAGTAGTAACCCGGGCCGAGTAGGCGGGCATCGGGAGACCCAGTACTTC
>TRBJ1-2|-|TRBV6-1|-
CASSEGYGYTF
TGTGCCAGCAGTGAGGGATATGGCTACACCTTC
>TRBJ1-4|-|TRBV7-2|-
CASSLDSRGWNEKLFF
TGTGCCAGCAGCTTAGATTCTAGAGGCTGGAATGAAAAACTGTTTTTT
>TRBJ1-3|-|TRBV7-8|few
CASSPRTFGNTIYF
TGTGCCAGCAGCCCACGGACATTTGGAAACACCATATATTTT